The 10 T cell receptor beta chains in this list originate from one sample, sequenced in a study of cytomegalovirus exposure and HLA in healthy donors. PCR used 60 Vbeta primers and 13 Jbeta primers. Profiling relied on immunoSEQ multiplex PCR, and the TCRdb table lists in-frame clones only, not all of them. Here the sample spans approximately 140,000 clones, roughly four fifths being singletons. The sample consisted of PBMCs. These receptors came from a woman aged 55-69 years in good health and CMV-seronegative.

Worth noting for this clone: One junction end does not reproduce the germline sequence, and a read error may be involved. This specimen includes other DNA sequences encoding the same CDR3. The chain carries TRBV7-9 and TRBJ2-7, with 7 bases matching TRBD1. Germline CDR1 reads SEHNR; CDR2 reads FQNEAQ (reference sequence). The CDR3 is 12 residues long. DNA for the CDR3: TGTTCCAGCAGCCTTACAGGGGACGAGCAGTACTTC. Protein sequence: CSSSLTGDEQYF.

V and J are TRBV6-1 and TRBJ2-1; TRBD1 aligns across 12 bases. Trimming took 6 bases from V and 10 from J; bases not matched to a gene: 7. The CDR3 contains 14 residues. Germline V gene data show CDR1 as MNHNS and CDR2 as SASEGT. CDR3 DNA: TGTGCCAGCAGCTCGGGACAGGGGGCTGGGGAGCAGTTCTTC. This codes for CASSSGQGAGEQFF.

The V call is TRBV18, the J call TRBJ2-2; TRBD2 agrees at 11 bases. From germline, CDR1 is KGHSH and CDR2 LQKENI. This CDR3 spans 18 amino acids. After removal of 1 base from V and 3 bases from J, the junction contained 7 bases not matched to a gene. DNA of the CDR3: TGTGCCAGCTCACCACGTCTACTAGCGGGAGCAGACACCGGGGAGCTGTTTTTT. Translated, it gives CASSPRLLAGADTGELFF.

The rearrangement uses TRBV6-5 and TRBJ1-6; a possible D gene is TRBD1 (6 bases). Deletions cut 7 bases from V and 15 bases from J, with 25 bases between. Per germline, CDR1 MNHEY and CDR2 SVGAGI. The CDR3 has 15 amino acids. For the CDR3, the DNA is TGTGCCAGCACCCAACGGCGGGGGCCCACGATTTTCCTCCACTTT. This codes for CASTQRRGPTIFLHF.

This clone was seen a few times. V usage is TRBV6-5 and J usage is TRBJ1-4; 10 bases map to TRBD1. J was trimmed by 4 bases and V by 6 bases; bases with no gene match: 5. The germline CDR1 and CDR2 sequences are MNHEY and SVGAGI. The CDR3 spans 15 residues. CDR3 coding DNA: TGTGCCAGCAGGGACAGGGGGGTCGGTAATGAAAAACTGTTTTTT. Translation: CASRDRGVGNEKLFF.

This chain links TRBV28 with TRBJ1-5; D call uncertain. Trimming removed 9 bases at V and 0 bases at J, with 15 bases between. From germline, CDR1 is MDHEN and CDR2 SYDVKM. The CDR3 sequence is 15 residues long. The CDR3 is CASRGWGYSNQPQHF. The CDR3 region has the DNA TGTGCCAGTAGAGGGTGGGGATATAGCAATCAGCCCCAGCATTTT.

This chain joins TRBV30 and TRBJ1-6; 11 bases are a match to TRBD1. Losses at the gene ends were 0 bases for V and 7 bases for J; bases not matched to a gene: 5. Per germline, CDR1 GTSNPN and CDR2 SVGIG (reference sequence). The CDR3 length is 16 residues. The CDR3 DNA reads as TGTGCCTGGAGTGTAAAGGGACAGGGGGGCAATTCACCCCTCCACTTT. Amino acids: CAWSVKGQGGNSPLHF.

The chain couples TRBV28 to TRBJ1-1; perhaps TRBD1 as D (6 bases). V lost 6 bases and J 6 bases, leaving 14 bases between the germline ends. From germline, CDR1 is MDHEN and CDR2 SYDVKM. The CDR3 totals 13 residues. CDR3 DNA sequence: TGTGCCAGCAGAGCGTGGGGGCTCCCTGAAGCTTTCTTT. Translating it yields CASRAWGLPEAFF.

The rearrangement uses TRBV27 and TRBJ2-3, with D perhaps matching TRBD2 (6 bases). Looked up from germline, CDR1 is MNHEY and CDR2 is SMNVEV (reference sequence). V was clipped by 8 bases and J by 2 bases, with 17 bases between them. CDR3 length: 15 residues. Written as DNA, the CDR3 is TGTGCCAGCTCCCGAATCGGACTAAACACAGATACGCAGTATTTT. This sequence encodes CASSRIGLNTDTQYF.

The chain carries TRBV5-1 and TRBJ2-1; TRBD2 is a possible D gene (5 bases). Between the trimmed V and J ends, which lost 3 bases and 9 bases, there was a span of 7 bases. The V gene's germline CDR1 is SGHRS and CDR2 YFSETQ. CDR3 size: 11 residues. The CDR3 is CASSSAGEQFF. CDR3 DNA sequence: TGCGCCAGCAGCTCCGCGGGTGAGCAGTTCTTC.